The clone carrying this T cell receptor (beta chain) was seen ten or more times. What it binds is unknown. This specimen comes from a study of breast tumors, draining lymph nodes, adjacent tissues. General study findings and limits: Luminal-like breast cancer showed significantly higher tumor–nontumor repertoire similarity than basal-like. The data were judged consistent with most tumor T cells coming from lymph node and expanding in tumor. Tumor T cell lymph node origin was a supported hypothesis, not proven. Compared with lymph nodes, tumors were less diverse; compared with nontumor tissue, more.

Samples came from axillary lymph nodes draining the breast cancer. TCRdb redid the calling of the multiplex PCR reads with MiXCR, one entry per CDR3 protein. The sample includes 120,000 or so distinct CDR3 sequences, nearly 20% of them seen just once. Sequencing input: axillary lymph node tissue. The clonotype originates from a female donor with breast cancer. Some clones in this sample may be carry-over from other donors' samples.

The CDR3 DNA sequence: TGTGCCAGCAGCTTAGTCCTAGCGGGGGATACGCAGTATTTT. It yields the protein CASSLVLAGDTQYF. The V gene is TRBV7-2, the J gene TRBJ2-3; 9 bases map to TRBD2. CDR3 length: 14 residues. V was clipped by 1 base and J by 6 bases; unmatched bases: 2. CDR1 and CDR2 from the germline V gene are SGHTA and FQGNSA.